This T cell receptor (beta chain) was obtained from a study of somatic mutations in cytotoxic T cells in rheumatoid arthritis. Whole-study results and caveats: Over 20% of CD8+ cells belonged to the largest CD8+ clone in about an eighth of the 65 patients. Compared with age-matched healthy controls, rheumatoid arthritis patients did not differ significantly in CD8+ T-cell clonality.

Positive magnetic bead selection was used to isolate CD4+ and CD8+ cells; purity was checked by flow cytometry. A note on this clone: Its specificity is unknown.

Some clones are missing from TCRdb's copy, which holds only in-frame ones; the method was immunoSEQ multiplex PCR. The sample yields roughly 16,000 clones, almost 85% seen once. V gave up 6 bases and J gave up 5 bases, with 13 bases separating them. CDR1 is MNHEY and CDR2 is SMNVEV in the germline V gene (reference sequence). CDR3 length equals 14 residues. This clonotype was obtained from a woman aged 45 to 65 with rheumatoid arthritis. The rearrangement links TRBV27 to TRBJ2-2; D might be TRBD1 (5 bases). Sequencing was carried out using CD8+ T cells sorted from blood. The CDR3 here is CASSPTETTGELFF. DNA for the CDR3: TGTGCCAGCAGCCCGACAGAGACAACCGGGGAGCTGTTTTTT.